The T cell receptor beta chain under discussion was sequenced for a study of T cells in Graves' hyperthyroidism and ophthalmopathy. Amplification yielded TCR beta CDR3 regions, with RNA transcripts as the source. The HTBI primer set drove a first-round RT-PCR of the TCR CDR3. TCRdb re-called the multiplex PCR reads with MiXCR, one entry per CDR3 protein. The data show under 600,000 distinct CDR3 sequences, around 16% seen once. The CDR3 is 15 amino acids. V was cut by 4 bases and J by 5 bases, with 17 bases left in between. Germline values: CDR1 SGHTA, CDR2 FQGNSA. Only one count was recorded for this clonotype.

Sequenced sample: blood. This receptor was taken from a woman aged 40 to 50 with Graves' ophthalmopathy. The rearrangement joins TRBV7-2 to TRBJ2-5; perhaps TRBD1 as D (7 bases). CDR3 bases: TGTGCCAGCAGCTCTAGCGAGGGGGCCCTTGAGACCCAGTACTTC. Its protein product is CASSSSEGALETQYF. Complete variable domain (other parts from reference TRBV7-2 and TRBJ2-5): GAGVSQSPSNKVTEKGKDVELRCDPISGHTALYWYRQSLGQGLEFLIYFQGNSAPDKSGLPSDRFSAERTGGSVSTLTIQRTQQEDSAVYLCASSSSEGALETQYFGPGTRLLVL.